The clone carrying this T cell receptor beta chain was observed many times. Its target is not known. The CDR3 end lies 3 residues beyond the end of the read and is filled in from the germline J gene. This entry is derived from a study of T cell clonality in common variable immunodeficiency. The CDR3 sequence is 15 residues long. The ends were cut back, 1 base at V and 0 bases at J, with 9 bases in the middle. Germline V gene lookup returns CDR1 GTSNPN and CDR2 SVGIG (reference sequence). Clones were sequenced by immunoSEQ multiplex PCR, and TCRdb holds only the in-frame ones, with some missing. The profile covers about 39,000 clones, none occurring a single time. Findings and limits, study-wide: TCRbeta clonality was increased in CVID versus healthy controls. In common variable immunodeficiency, TCR beta chains reportedly carried fewer deletions and N-nucleotide insertions. Repertoire-complication correlations in CVID were limited by patient heterogeneity.

Most patients and controls had Caucasian heritage. This receptor was identified in a person aged 18 to 70 in good health. The V and J genes are TRBV30 and TRBJ2-2; D uncertain. Sequencing was performed on peripheral blood mononuclear cells. The DNA read from the CDR3 is TGTGCCTGGAGTGACCTGGGCGCGAACACCGGGGAG. Protein sequence: CAWSDLGANTGE. The complete CDR3 sequence is CAWSDLGANTGELFF.